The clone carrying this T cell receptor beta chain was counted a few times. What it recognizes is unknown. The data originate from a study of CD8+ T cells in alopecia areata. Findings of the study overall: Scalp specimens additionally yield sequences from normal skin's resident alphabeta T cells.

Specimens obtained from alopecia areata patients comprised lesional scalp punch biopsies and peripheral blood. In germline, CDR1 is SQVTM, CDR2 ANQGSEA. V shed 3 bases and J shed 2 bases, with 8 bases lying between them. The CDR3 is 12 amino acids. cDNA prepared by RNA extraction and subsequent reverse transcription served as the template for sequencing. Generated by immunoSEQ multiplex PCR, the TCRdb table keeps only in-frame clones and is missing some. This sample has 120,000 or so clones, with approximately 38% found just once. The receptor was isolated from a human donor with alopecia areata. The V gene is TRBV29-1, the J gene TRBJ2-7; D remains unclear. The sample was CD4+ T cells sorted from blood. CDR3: CSVEVPPYEQYF. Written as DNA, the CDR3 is TGCAGCGTTGAGGTGCCCCCCTACGAGCAGTACTTC.